This T cell receptor beta chain was captured in a study of Graves' ophthalmopathy and Graves' hyperthyroidism. Broader study findings: Ophthalmopathy was separated from stable hyperthyroidism by a 13-signature model with over 85% sensitivity and around 84% specificity.

The CDR3 runs to 16 residues. Trimming took 4 bases from V and 5 from J; bases not matched to a gene: 12. Germline loops: CDR1 SQVTM, CDR2 ANQGSEA. Amplification targeted the TCR beta CDR3 regions, with RNA transcripts as the source material. HTBI-primed first-round RT-PCR preceded second-round multiplex PCR. MiXCR was run by TCRdb on the multiplex PCR reads, yielding one entry per CDR3 protein. The repertoire has about 620,000 distinct CDR3 sequences, approximately 21% of them found once; the top ten carry approximately 7%. Worth noting for this clonotype: Its matching antigen is unknown.

Calling hyperthyroidism stable required that no ophthalmopathy show up within 18 months of follow-up. Clinical symptoms, serum thyroxine, TRAb, thyroid ultrasound and orbital computed tomography were relied on for diagnosis. An approximately 10 ml volume of fresh peripheral blood provided the PBMCs. The receptor was isolated from a woman aged 18-29 years with stable Graves' hyperthyroidism. Some clones in this sample may be carry-over from other donors' samples. The sequenced material came from peripheral blood. This chain connects TRBV29-1 to TRBJ2-5, with TRBD1 identical over 11 bases. CDR3 sequence reads: CSVGGQGAGLGETQYF. Here the CDR3 DNA reads TGCAGCGTTGGCGGACAGGGGGCGGGGCTGGGGGAGACCCAGTACTTC.